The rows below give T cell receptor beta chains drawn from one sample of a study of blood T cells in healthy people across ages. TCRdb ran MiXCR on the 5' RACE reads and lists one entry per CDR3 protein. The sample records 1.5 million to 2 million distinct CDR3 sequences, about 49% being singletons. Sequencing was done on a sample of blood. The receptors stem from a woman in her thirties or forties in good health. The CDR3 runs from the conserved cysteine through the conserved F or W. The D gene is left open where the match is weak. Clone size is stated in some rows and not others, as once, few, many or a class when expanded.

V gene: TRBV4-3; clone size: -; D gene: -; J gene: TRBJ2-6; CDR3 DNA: TGCGCCAGCGGCCAAGTTTCGGGGGCGGCCAACGTCCTGACTTTC; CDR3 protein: CASGQVSGAANVLTF
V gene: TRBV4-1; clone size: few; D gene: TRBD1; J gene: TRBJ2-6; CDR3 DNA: TGCGCCAGCAGCCAACACGACCCGGGACAGGGACTCTCTGGGGCCAACGTCCTGACTTTC; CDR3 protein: CASSQHDPGQGLSGANVLTF
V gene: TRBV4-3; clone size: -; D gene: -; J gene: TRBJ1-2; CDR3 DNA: TGCGCCAGCAGCCCCATAGGCTACACCTTC; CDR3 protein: CASSPIGYTF
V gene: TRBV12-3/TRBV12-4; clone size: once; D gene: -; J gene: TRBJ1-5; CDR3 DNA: TGTGCCAGCAGTTTAGAACAACACAATCAGCCCCAGCATTTT; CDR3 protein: CASSLEQHNQPQHF
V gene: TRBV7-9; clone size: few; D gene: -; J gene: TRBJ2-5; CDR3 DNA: TGTGCCAGCAGCTTAGCTCCGAGGGCAGCTCAAGAGACCCAGTACTTC; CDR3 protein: CASSLAPRAAQETQYF
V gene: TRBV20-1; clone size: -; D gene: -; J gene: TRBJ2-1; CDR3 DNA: TGCAGTGCTAGCGGGGGAAGGGTTGAGCAGTTCTTC; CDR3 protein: CSASGGRVEQFF
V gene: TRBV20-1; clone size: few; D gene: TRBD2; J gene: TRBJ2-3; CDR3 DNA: TGCAGTGCTCCCGGACTAGCGGGGGGGCGCGGCACAGATACGCAGTATTTT; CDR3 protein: CSAPGLAGGRGTDTQYF
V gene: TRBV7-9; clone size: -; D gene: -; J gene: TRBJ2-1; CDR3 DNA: TGTGCCAGCAGCTCGGGCAAGGACCTTCACAATGAGCAGTTCTTC; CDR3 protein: CASSSGKDLHNEQFF
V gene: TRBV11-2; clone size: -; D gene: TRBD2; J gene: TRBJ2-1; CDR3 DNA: TGTGCCAGCAGCACCCAACTAGCGGGGGGGCAAGTTGAGCAGTTCTTC; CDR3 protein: CASSTQLAGGQVEQFF
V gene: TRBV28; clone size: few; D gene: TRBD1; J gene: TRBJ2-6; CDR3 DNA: TGTGCCAGCTTAGACAGGGCTCACGGCTCTGGGGCCAACGTCCTGACTTTC; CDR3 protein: CASLDRAHGSGANVLTF